This passage covers 21 T cell receptor beta chains from one sample sequenced in a study of blood T cell repertoires in COVID-19. The method was immunoSEQ multiplex PCR; TCRdb's version includes in-frame clones alone and lacks a portion of them. The table shows roughly 390,000 clones, with 80% to 90% occurring only once. Sequencing input: peripheral blood. Source of these receptors: a woman in her 30s with COVID-19, enrolled during active disease.

This rearrangement joins TRBV7-3 to TRBJ2-2; the match to TRBD2 covers 11 bases. From germline, CDR1 is SGHTA and CDR2 FQGTGA. The ends lost 5 bases at V and 1 base at J; junction bases unmatched: 12. This CDR3 has 19 residues. CDR3 region: CASSQSYPSGRRNTGELFF. The CDR3 nucleotides are TGTGCCAGCAGCCAATCATATCCTAGCGGGAGGAGGAACACCGGGGAGCTGTTTTTT.

CDR3 bases: TGTGCCAGCAGTCCCCGACAGGCCTTCTCTGGGGCCAACGTCCTGACTTTC. This codes for CASSPRQAFSGANVLTF. The chain carries TRBV6-6 and TRBJ2-6; the D gene is possibly TRBD1 (6 bases). Germline V CDR1 and CDR2: MNHNY, SVGAGI (reference sequence). The V end lost 5 bases, the J end lost 0 bases, and 14 bases lay between the germline ends. CDR3 length: 17 amino acids.

This clone was observed a single time. The chain links TRBV30 to TRBJ2-3; D is unresolved. The CDR3 covers 13 residues. Germline V gives CDR1 GTSNPN, CDR2 SVGIG (reference sequence). Trimming cost V 1 base and J 4 bases, with 9 bases left between them. CDR3 nucleotide sequence: TGTGCCTGGAGTGGAATAGCCCCAGATACGCAGTATTTT. Protein sequence: CAWSGIAPDTQYF.

This clone was seen just once. The J gene is TRBJ1-1, the V gene TRBV6-2 or TRBV6-3; the match to TRBD1 covers 9 bases. Germline V gives CDR1 MNHEY, CDR2 SVGEGT. V gave up 6 bases and J gave up 5 bases; unmatched junction bases: 10. CDR3 length: 15 residues. The DNA for the CDR3 is TGTGCCAGCAGACCTCTCGACAGGGGGGATACTGAAGCTTTCTTT. Translated, it gives CASRPLDRGDTEAFF.

This chain's CDR3 is CASGGDRKSDTQYF. Here the CDR3 DNA reads TGCGCCAGCGGTGGGGACAGAAAGTCAGATACGCAGTATTTT. This chain links TRBV5-1 with TRBJ2-3, with TRBD1 matching 7 bases. Germline V CDR1 and CDR2: SGHRS, YFSETQ. With V trimmed by 7 bases and J by 4 bases, 9 bases remained unmatched. The CDR3 is 14 amino acids.

This sequence joins TRBV30 and TRBJ1-2; D is unclear. CDR1 is GTSNPN, CDR2 SVGIG, per germline (reference sequence). The V and J ends lost 5 bases and 8 bases respectively, with 15 bases between them. The CDR3 contains 12 residues. CDR3 coding DNA: TGTGCCTGGGCACAGCCTCCCTGGGGCTACACCTTC. This encodes CAWAQPPWGYTF.

This sequence joins TRBV24-1 and TRBJ2-1, with 7 nucleotides matching TRBD1. CDR1 is KGHDR, CDR2 SFDVKD, per germline. CDR3 size: 15 residues. V shed 4 bases, J shed 5 bases, and the junction held 7 bases outside the gene matches. This CDR3 is CATSERGQPDNEQFF. CDR3 coding DNA: TGTGCCACCAGTGAACGGGGACAGCCGGACAATGAGCAGTTCTTC.

The CDR3 DNA reads as TGTGCCTACACCCCCCGGGGTTACGAGCAGTACTTC. This translates into CAYTPRGYEQYF. The chain recombines TRBV30 with TRBJ2-7; D might be TRBD2 (5 bases). V gave up 7 bases and J gave up 4 bases, with 14 bases separating them. The CDR3 length is 12 residues. CDR1 is GTSNPN, CDR2 SVGIG, per germline (reference sequence).

J is TRBJ1-1 and V is TRBV7-8; tentative D call: TRBD1 (6 bases). Deletions cut 2 bases from V and 2 bases from J, with 9 bases between. Germline V gene lookup returns CDR1 SGHVS and CDR2 FQNEAQ. The CDR3 spans 14 residues. The CDR3 coding sequence is TGTGCCAGCAGCTTAATACAGGGCAACACTGAAGCTTTCTTT. This codes for CASSLIQGNTEAFF.

CDR3 residues: CASSLEQTTDNEQFF. For the CDR3, the DNA is TGTGCCAGCAGCTTAGAACAGACGACCGACAATGAGCAGTTCTTC. The rearrangement uses TRBV7-9 and TRBJ2-1; no firm D call. V dropped 1 base and J dropped 5 bases, with 12 bases sitting between them. The CDR3 length is 15 residues. Germline CDR1 and CDR2: SEHNR and FQNEAQ (reference sequence).

The chain uses TRBV24-1 and TRBJ2-1, with TRBD2 matching 9 bases. V shed 4 bases, J shed 7 bases, and the junction held 10 bases outside the gene matches. The CDR3 consists of 16 residues. Germline lookup yields CDR1 KGHDR and CDR2 SFDVKD. The CDR3 is CATSDRRASGKNEQFF. For the CDR3, the DNA is TGTGCCACCAGTGACCGCCGGGCTAGCGGGAAGAATGAGCAGTTCTTC.

The genes are TRBV7-6 and TRBJ1-3; D may be TRBD1 (6 bases). The CDR3 is 18 residues long. CDR1 is SGHVS, CDR2 FNYEAQ, per germline. V shed 2 bases and J shed 0 bases, with 17 bases lying between them. CDR3 amino acids: CASSLRWGPLSSGNTIYF. CDR3 in DNA: TGTGCCAGCAGCTTAAGATGGGGGCCCCTTAGCTCTGGAAACACCATATATTTT.

The J gene is TRBJ2-1, the V gene TRBV24-1; unclear D gene. This CDR3 comprises 12 residues. Trimming took off 4 bases at V and 12 bases at J, with 12 bases between the two ends. Germline assignment: CDR1 KGHDR and CDR2 SFDVKD. CDR3 DNA: TGTGCCACCAGTGACCCCTATAACGGGCAGTTCTTC. This gives the protein CATSDPYNGQFF.

About this clone itself: Additional DNA sequences in this sample encode the identical CDR3. This chain uses TRBV6-5 with TRBJ2-7; tentatively, D is TRBD2 (5 bases). Germline V gene data show CDR1 as MNHEY and CDR2 as SVGAGI. The V end lost 5 bases, the J end lost 3 bases, and 5 bases lay between the germline ends. CDR3 length: 11 residues. In DNA, the CDR3 is TGTGCCAGCAGTCGGGGCTACGAGCAGTACTTC. As protein: CASSRGYEQYF.

V gene TRBV7-3 combines with J gene TRBJ2-2; 9 nucleotides match TRBD2. CDR1 and CDR2 from the germline V gene are SGHTA and FQGTGA. Trimming took 5 bases from V and 8 from J; bases not matched to a gene: 6. CDR3 length: 14 residues. Here the CDR3 DNA reads TGTGCCAGCAGCCGACTAGCGGTCGAGGGGGAGCTGTTTTTT. It yields the protein CASSRLAVEGELFF.

The V call is TRBV4-3, the J call TRBJ2-1; no clear D. The germline V gene has CDR1 LGHNA and CDR2 YSLEER. With 0 bases removed from V and 8 bases from J, the gap between germline ends came to 14 bases. CDR3 length equals 15 residues. CDR3: CASSQDPLSRDEQFF. CDR3 DNA: TGCGCCAGCAGCCAAGATCCCCTTAGTAGAGATGAGCAGTTCTTC.

This chain uses TRBV14 with TRBJ2-1; TRBD2 aligns across 13 bases. V trimming: 6 bases; J trimming: 10 bases; junction bases outside the gene matches: 9. The CDR3 loop spans 15 amino acids. Per the germline V gene, CDR1 is SGHDN and CDR2 is FVKESK. CDR3 nucleotide sequence: TGTGCCAGCAGTTTGACTAGCGGGAGGAATGGAGAGCAGTTCTTC. Its protein is CASSLTSGRNGEQFF.

This rearrangement joins TRBV15 to TRBJ2-7; 9 bases are shared with TRBD1. Germline-derived CDR1 and CDR2 are LNHNV and YYDKDF (reference sequence). The length of the CDR3 is 15 residues. With 5 bases clipped from V and 1 base from J, the junction kept 6 bases outside the gene matches. The CDR3 is CATSRIGQGSYEQYF. CDR3 nucleotide sequence: TGTGCCACCAGCCGTATAGGACAGGGGTCCTACGAGCAGTACTTC.

The chain links TRBV6-5 to TRBJ2-5, with a tentative D call TRBD2 (6 bases). The V gene lost 6 bases and the J gene lost 5 bases, with 16 bases spanning the gap. CDR3 length: 14 residues. Germline V gene sequence: CDR1 MNHEY, CDR2 SVGAGI. The CDR3: CASSQTWRAETQYF. The CDR3 DNA follows: TGTGCCAGCAGCCAGACTTGGAGGGCGGAGACCCAGTACTTC.

This rearrangement joins TRBV3-1 (or the pseudogene TRBV3-2) to TRBJ2-5; no clear D. In germline, CDR1 is LGHDT, CDR2 YNNKEL (reference sequence). V lost 5 bases and J 5 bases, leaving 15 bases between the germline ends. The CDR3 is made up of 14 amino acids. CDR3 loop: CASSVYPFSETQYF. The CDR3, as DNA: TGTGCCAGCAGCGTCTACCCTTTCTCTGAGACCCAGTACTTC.

The table lists this clone with many counts. The CDR3 DNA sequence: TGTGCCAGTACAGGGGACGGAGGCAATCAGCCCCAGCATTTT. This translates into CASTGDGGNQPQHF. The chain uses TRBV19 and TRBJ1-5; possibly TRBD1 for D (6 bases). With 7 bases removed from V and 2 bases from J, the gap between germline ends came to 12 bases. The CDR3 consists of 14 residues. Germline V gene data show CDR1 as LNHDA and CDR2 as SQIVND (reference sequence).